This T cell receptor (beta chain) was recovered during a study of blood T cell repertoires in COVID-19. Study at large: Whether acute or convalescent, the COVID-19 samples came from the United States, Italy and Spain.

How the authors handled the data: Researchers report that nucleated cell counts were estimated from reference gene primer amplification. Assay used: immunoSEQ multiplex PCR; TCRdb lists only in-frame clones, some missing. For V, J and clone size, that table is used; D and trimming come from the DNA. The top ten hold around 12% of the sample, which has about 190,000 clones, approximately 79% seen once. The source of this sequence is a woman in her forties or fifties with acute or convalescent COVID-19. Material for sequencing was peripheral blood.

CDR3 residues: CASSPRTGGRYSNQPQHF. The CDR3 DNA reads TGTGCCAGCAGTCCACGGACAGGGGGCCGATATAGCAATCAGCCCCAGCATTTT. The J gene is TRBJ1-5, the V gene TRBV28, with 11 positions matching TRBD1. CDR1 MDHEN and CDR2 SYDVKM come from the germline V gene. The V gene end was trimmed by 5 bases and the J gene end by 0 bases; junction bases not matched to a gene: 9. The CDR3 length is 18 residues.